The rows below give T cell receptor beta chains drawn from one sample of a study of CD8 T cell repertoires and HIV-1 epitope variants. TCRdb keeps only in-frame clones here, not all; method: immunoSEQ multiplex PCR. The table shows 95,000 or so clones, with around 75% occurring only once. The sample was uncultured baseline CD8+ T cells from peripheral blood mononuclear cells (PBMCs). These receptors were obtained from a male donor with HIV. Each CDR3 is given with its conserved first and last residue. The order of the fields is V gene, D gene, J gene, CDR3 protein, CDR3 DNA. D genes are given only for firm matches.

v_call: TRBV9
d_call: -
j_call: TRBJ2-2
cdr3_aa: CASSVGGAGTGELFF
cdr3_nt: TGTGCCAGCAGCGTAGGAGGGGCGGGCACCGGGGAGCTGTTTTTT

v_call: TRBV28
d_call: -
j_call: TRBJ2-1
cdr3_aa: CASSASGGQDVEQFF
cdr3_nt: TGTGCCAGCAGCGCGTCCGGGGGGCAGGACGTTGAGCAGTTCTTC

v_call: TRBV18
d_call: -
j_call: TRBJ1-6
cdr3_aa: CASSPSRENSPLHF
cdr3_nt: TGTGCCAGCTCACCATCGAGGGAAAATTCACCCCTCCACTTT

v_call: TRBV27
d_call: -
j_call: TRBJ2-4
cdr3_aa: CASRGGMKGNIQYF
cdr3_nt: TGTGCCAGCAGAGGCGGGATGAAGGGAAACATTCAGTACTTC

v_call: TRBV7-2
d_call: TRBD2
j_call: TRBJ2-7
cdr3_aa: CASSLPGGQYEQYF
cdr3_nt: TGTGCCAGCAGCCTCCCGGGGGGGCAATACGAGCAGTACTTC

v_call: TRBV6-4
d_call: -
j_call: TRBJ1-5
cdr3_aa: CASSDRLRVQPQHF
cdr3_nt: TGTGCCAGCAGTGACAGGCTTCGGGTCCAGCCCCAGCATTTT

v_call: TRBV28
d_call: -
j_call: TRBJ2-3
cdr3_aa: CASSFGGLGQYF
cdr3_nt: TGTGCCAGCAGTTTTGGGGGGCTAGGGCAGTATTTT

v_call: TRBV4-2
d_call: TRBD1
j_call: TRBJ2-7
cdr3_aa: CASSQAGDRGYEQYF
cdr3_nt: TGTGCCAGCAGCCAAGCAGGTGACAGGGGCTACGAGCAGTACTTC

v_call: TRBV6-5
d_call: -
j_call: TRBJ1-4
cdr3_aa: CASSYSRGTNEKLFF
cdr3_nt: TGTGCCAGCAGTTACTCAAGGGGCACTAATGAAAAACTGTTTTTT

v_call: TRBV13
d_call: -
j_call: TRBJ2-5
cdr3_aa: CASSLRIEETQYF
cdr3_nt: TGTGCCAGCAGCCTCCGAATTGAAGAGACCCAGTACTTC